These 20 T cell receptor beta chains share one sample of origin, sequenced in a study of blood T cell repertoires in COVID-19. Profiled with immunoSEQ multiplex PCR; TCRdb holds only in-frame clones, not every one. The sample carries 15,000 to 20,000 clones, 70% to 90% recorded once. The specimen sequenced was peripheral blood. The receptor source for this set is a human donor in a cohort sampled during active COVID-19.

The chain is built from TRBV19 and TRBJ2-5, with 12 bases identical to TRBD2. CDR1 and CDR2 from the germline V gene are LNHDA and SQIVND (reference sequence). With 6 bases clipped from V and 7 bases from J, the junction kept 12 bases outside the gene matches. The CDR3 loop spans 16 amino acids. The CDR3 region has the DNA TGTGCCAGTAGCCCCAGACTAGCGGGGGACCTTCGGACCCAGTACTTC. Amino acids: CASSPRLAGDLRTQYF. Full variable domain (outside the CDR3, taken from reference TRBV19 and TRBJ2-5): DGGITQSPKYLFRKEGQNVTLSCEQNLNHDAMYWYRQDPGQGLRLIYYSQIVNDFQKGDIAEGYSVSREKKESFPLTVTSAQKNPTAFYLCASSPRLAGDLRTQYFGPGTRLLVL.

The V call is TRBV11-2, the J call TRBJ2-3, with a tentative D call TRBD2 (5 bases). The CDR3 is 17 amino acids. CDR1 and CDR2 from the germline V gene are SGHAT and FQNNGV. V was trimmed by 0 bases and J by 3 bases, leaving 16 bases between them. This CDR3 is CASSLDYREIRTDTQYF. In DNA form, the CDR3 reads TGTGCCAGCAGCTTAGACTACCGGGAAATCAGAACAGATACGCAGTATTTT.

This chain links TRBV3-1 (or the pseudogene TRBV3-2) with TRBJ2-5; D gene unclear. The V and J ends lost 0 bases and 5 bases respectively, with 4 bases between them. Germline CDR1 is LGHDT and CDR2 is YNNKEL (reference sequence). This CDR3 contains 12 residues. The CDR3 bases are TGTGCCAGCAGCCAAGATCTTGAGACCCAGTACTTC. It specifies CASSQDLETQYF.

The chain's CDR3 is CASSQRLETGTRTYEQYF. The CDR3, as DNA: TGTGCCAGCAGTCAACGCCTTGAAACCGGGACACGAACCTACGAGCAGTACTTC. The chain combines TRBV6-6 with TRBJ2-7, with D tentatively TRBD1 (6 bases). Trimming shortened V by 5 bases and J by 2 bases, and 25 bases separated the two germline ends. Germline V CDR1 and CDR2: MNHNY, SVGAGI (reference sequence). This CDR3 comprises 18 residues.

The chain has TRBV9 and TRBJ2-3; TRBD2 is a possible D gene (5 bases). The CDR3 is 14 amino acids. Looked up from germline, CDR1 is SGDLS and CDR2 is YYNGEE. The V end was cut by 1 base, the J end by 4 bases, with 10 bases between. The CDR3 here is CASSVRPSPDTQYF. The CDR3 bases are TGTGCCAGCAGCGTACGCCCTAGCCCAGATACGCAGTATTTT. Variable domain in full (rest from reference TRBV9 and TRBJ2-3): DSGVTQTPKHLITATGQRVTLRCSPRSGDLSVYWYQQSLDQGLQFLIQYYNGEERAKGNILERFSAQQFPDLHSELNLSSLELGDSALYFCASSVRPSPDTQYFGPGTRLTVL.

This rearrangement joins TRBV30 to TRBJ2-7, with 10 bases lining up with TRBD1. From germline, CDR1 is GTSNPN and CDR2 SVGIG (reference sequence). The CDR3 length is 14 residues. The V gene end was trimmed by 4 bases and the J gene end by 2 bases; junction bases not matched to a gene: 5. The CDR3 bases are TGTGCCTGGACCTTGGACAGGGGGGCCTACGAGCAGTACTTC. Protein: CAWTLDRGAYEQYF.

The gene calls are TRBV12-5 and TRBJ2-3; 9 bases line up with TRBD1. With V trimmed by 5 bases and J by 0 bases, 6 bases remained unmatched. CDR1 LGHNT and CDR2 FRNRAP come from the germline V gene. This CDR3 spans 16 amino acids. The CDR3 sequence is CASGTGQGSSTDTQYF. The CDR3 nucleotides read TGTGCTAGTGGTACGGGACAGGGTAGTAGCACAGATACGCAGTATTTT. Drawing the rest from reference TRBV12-5 and TRBJ2-3, the complete variable domain is DARVTQTPRHKVTEMGQEVTMRCQPILGHNTVFWYRQTMMQGLELLAYFRNRAPLDDSGMPKDRFSAEMPDATLATLKIQPSEPRDSAVYFCASGTGQGSSTDTQYFGPGTRLTVL.

The chain employs TRBV7-9 and TRBJ2-5, with no clear D. This CDR3 contains 12 residues. Germline lookup yields CDR1 SEHNR and CDR2 FQNEAQ (reference sequence). Trimming pared 0 bases from V and 8 bases from J, leaving 7 bases between. The CDR3 sequence: CASSLARGTQYF. DNA for the CDR3: TGTGCCAGCAGCTTAGCGCGAGGTACCCAGTACTTC.

The rearrangement links TRBV6-5 to TRBJ2-7; tentatively, D is TRBD1 (6 bases). V lost 6 bases and J lost 8, with 14 bases in between. Germline lookup yields CDR1 MNHEY and CDR2 SVGAGI. The CDR3 sequence is 12 residues long. The CDR3 sequence: CASSAHRVQQYF. CDR3 DNA sequence: TGTGCCAGCAGCGCACACAGGGTCCAGCAGTACTTC.

The chain employs TRBV27 and TRBJ2-1; 7 bases are a match to TRBD2. V dropped 5 bases and J dropped 15; count of bases not matched to a gene: 19. The CDR3 totals 15 residues. CDR1 is MNHEY, CDR2 SMNVEV, per germline (reference sequence). As DNA, the CDR3 is TGTGCCAGCAGTCCCCGGGAGGTTTTAACTAAACCCCCGTTCTTC. Its protein is CASSPREVLTKPPFF.

V gene TRBV3-1 (or the pseudogene TRBV3-2) combines with J gene TRBJ2-7, with TRBD1 identical over 10 bases. Germline loops: CDR1 LGHDT, CDR2 YNNKEL (reference sequence). The CDR3 is made up of 15 amino acids. Germline trimming cut 3 bases from V and 4 bases from J; bases unmatched to any gene: 6. This chain's CDR3 is CASSQEGQGIYEQYF. The DNA for the CDR3 is TGTGCCAGCAGCCAGGAGGGACAGGGGATTTACGAGCAGTACTTC.

The rearrangement uses TRBV7-9 and TRBJ1-2, with TRBD1 as a possible D gene (6 bases). Looked up from germline, CDR1 is SEHNR and CDR2 is FQNEAQ (reference sequence). Trimming shortened V by 1 base and J by 4 bases, and 16 bases separated the two germline ends. The CDR3 has 16 amino acids. CDR3 loop: CASSLGTDPSGYGYTF. The CDR3 region has the DNA TGTGCCAGCAGCTTAGGGACAGACCCAAGCGGCTATGGCTACACCTTC.

The chain uses TRBV3-1 (or the pseudogene TRBV3-2) and TRBJ1-2; tentatively, D is TRBD1 (5 bases). Germline V CDR1 and CDR2: LGHDT, YNNKEL (reference sequence). This CDR3 spans 14 amino acids. V was cut by 6 bases and J by 4 bases, with 15 bases left in between. CDR3 DNA: TGTGCCAGCAGGCGGACGGGACTATTCTATGGCTACACCTTC. Its translation is CASRRTGLFYGYTF.

The chain combines TRBV2 with TRBJ1-2; the D is unclear. V gave up 6 bases and J gave up 5 bases, with 13 bases separating them. CDR1 and CDR2 (germline): SNHLY, FYNNEI. The CDR3 contains 13 residues. In DNA, the CDR3 is TGTGCCAGCAGGAGGGCCGAGGGTTATGGCTACACCTTC. Residues: CASRRAEGYGYTF.

This sequence joins TRBV19 and TRBJ2-5, with TRBD1 identical over 7 bases. The CDR3 has 13 residues. Per the germline V gene, CDR1 is LNHDA and CDR2 is SQIVND (reference sequence). Trimming removed 4 bases from V and 5 bases from J; junction bases left unmatched: 4. This CDR3 is CASSTGTVETQYF. The CDR3 coding sequence is TGTGCCAGTAGTACCGGGACAGTGGAGACCCAGTACTTC.

The chain links TRBV19 to TRBJ1-2; no definite D call. V gave up 5 bases and J gave up 8 bases, with 12 bases separating them. There are 12 residues in the CDR3. The germline CDR1 and CDR2 sequences are LNHDA and SQIVND (reference sequence). The CDR3 nucleotides read TGTGCCAGTAGTGCCCCACCGGGGGGCTACACCTTC. Translating gives CASSAPPGGYTF.

This clone was picked up a small number of times. The chain couples TRBV6-5 to TRBJ1-2; D may be TRBD1 (5 bases). CDR1 MNHEY and CDR2 SVGAGI come from the germline V gene. CDR3 length equals 12 residues. Trimming left V 2 bases short and J 5 bases short, with 6 bases between. CDR3 coding DNA: TGTGCCAGCAGTTACGGGGCATATGGCTACACCTTC. As protein: CASSYGAYGYTF.

The rearrangement uses TRBV7-9 and TRBJ2-3; 16 nucleotides match TRBD2. The CDR3 contains 18 residues. V was pared by 3 bases and J by 2 bases, with 5 bases of the junction left unmatched. Germline CDR1 and CDR2: SEHNR and FQNEAQ (reference sequence). The CDR3 reads CASSLGLAGGRYTDTQYF. CDR3 nucleotide sequence: TGTGCCAGCAGCTTGGGACTAGCGGGGGGGAGATACACAGATACGCAGTATTTT. Full variable domain (missing parts from reference TRBV7-9 and TRBJ2-3): DTGVSQNPRHKITKRGQNVTFRCDPISEHNRLYWYRQTLGQGPEFLTYFQNEAQLEKSRLLSDRFSAERPKGSFSTLEIQRTEQGDSAMYLCASSLGLAGGRYTDTQYFGPGTRLTVL.

This clone has a single count. J is TRBJ2-4 and V is TRBV11-2; TRBD1 aligns across 9 bases. The germline gives CDR1 SGHAT, CDR2 FQNNGV. Trimming at V came to 3 bases and at J to 6 bases, leaving 6 bases not matched to a gene. The CDR3 runs to 15 residues. The CDR3 loop reads CASSFLQGAANIQYF. The CDR3 DNA is TGTGCCAGCAGCTTCTTACAGGGGGCGGCAAACATTCAGTACTTC.

The chain joins TRBV19 to TRBJ1-2; D call uncertain. The germline CDR1 and CDR2 sequences are LNHDA and SQIVND (reference sequence). This CDR3 is built from 13 residues. V lost 3 bases to trimming and J lost 0 bases, with 5 bases between them. CDR3 sequence reads: CASSIGANYGYTF. Written as DNA, the CDR3 is TGTGCCAGTAGTATCGGTGCTAACTATGGCTACACCTTC. Filled out from reference TRBV19 and TRBJ1-2, the complete variable domain reads DGGITQSPKYLFRKEGQNVTLSCEQNLNHDAMYWYRQDPGQGLRLIYYSQIVNDFQKGDIAEGYSVSREKKESFPLTVTSAQKNPTAFYLCASSIGANYGYTFGSGTRLTVV.